A selection of T cell receptor beta chains follows, all from one sample in a study of identical twins. TCRdb itself ran the 5' RACE reads through MiXCR, one entry per CDR3 protein. The sample holds approximately 240,000 distinct CDR3 sequences, more than 13% seen once. Sequenced sample: memory (CD45RO+) T cells sorted from blood. The receptor set was obtained from a woman younger than 30 in good health. The CDR3 runs from the conserved cysteine through the conserved F or W. The D gene is left open where the match is weak. Some rows mark clone size as missing; the rest say once, few, many or name a class of expanded clone.

cdr3_nt cdr3_aa d_call j_call clone_size v_call
TGCAGTGCCGTTAGCGGGAGAGGGGGGGCGACCTACGAGCAGTACTTC CSAVSGRGGATYEQYF TRBD2 TRBJ2-7 - TRBV20-1
TGCGCCAGCAGCTTGTCCTCAGGGAAGGGGGAGACCCAGTACTTC CASSLSSGKGETQYF - TRBJ2-5 - TRBV5-1
TGTGCCAGCAGTTTATCCAGGGGAGGGACTGAAGCTTTCTTT CASSLSRGGTEAFF - TRBJ1-1 - TRBV12-3/TRBV12-4
TGCGCCAGCAATTTATATAGCCCCCGAATCTCCTACGAGCAGTACTTC CASNLYSPRISYEQYF - TRBJ2-7 - TRBV10-1
TGTGCCAGCAGCTTTTACCTCCAAGAGACCCAGTACTTC CASSFYLQETQYF - TRBJ2-5 - TRBV7-9
TGTGCCAGTAGTGCAAGAAGGACGGCTGAAGCTTTCTTT CASSARRTAEAFF - TRBJ1-1 - TRBV19
TGCGCCAGCAGCTTGGGGGTCCTTGAGGCCTATGGCTACACCTTC CASSLGVLEAYGYTF - TRBJ1-2 few TRBV5-1
TGCGCCAGCAGCCAAGTGGCGGCCTCCTCCTACGAGCAGTACTTC CASSQVAASSYEQYF - TRBJ2-7 - TRBV4-3
TGCGCCAGCAGCGCGGGGGGACAAGAGACCCAGTACTTC CASSAGGQETQYF TRBD2 TRBJ2-5 many TRBV4-1
TGCAGTGCGACATCATGGGAGGGGTCCACTGAAGCTTTCTTT CSATSWEGSTEAFF - TRBJ1-1 few TRBV20-1
TGTGCCAGCAGCTTTTACAGGGTCGGGGGCACTGAAGCTTTCTTT CASSFYRVGGTEAFF - TRBJ1-1 - TRBV5-6
TGTGCCAGCAGCCGTACCGGGTCCTACAATGAGCAGTTCTTC CASSRTGSYNEQFF - TRBJ2-1 few TRBV11-3
TGTGCCAGCAGCCAGGGGAGTTGGCCCCAAGAGACCCAGTACTTC CASSQGSWPQETQYF - TRBJ2-5 many TRBV3-1
TGTGCCAGCAGCCTCAGAAACACAGATACGCAGTATTTT CASSLRNTDTQYF - TRBJ2-3 many TRBV14
TGTGCCAGCAGTTTCAGGCGGCAAGAGACCCAGTACTTC CASSFRRQETQYF - TRBJ2-5 few TRBV12-3/TRBV12-4
TGTGCCAGCAGCCTACTAGCGGGGCTCCTCAATGAGCAGTTCTTC CASSLLAGLLNEQFF TRBD2 TRBJ2-1 many TRBV7-2
TGCAGTGCTGCGACAGATCGGGATGAGCAGTTCTTC CSAATDRDEQFF - TRBJ2-1 - TRBV20-1
TGTGCCAGCAGTTTAGGCGGCATACGGGGCAATGAGCAGTTCTTC CASSLGGIRGNEQFF - TRBJ2-1 many TRBV28
TGTGCCAGCAGAATATTCCGCGGCGCAGATACGCAGTATTTT CASRIFRGADTQYF - TRBJ2-3 few TRBV7-2
TGCAGTGCTCCTGTAGGGACCCGCAGCACACCCCTCCACTTT CSAPVGTRSTPLHF - TRBJ1-6 - TRBV20-1
TGCAGCGTTGGGGACAGGTACGGTGAAGCTTTCTTT CSVGDRYGEAFF TRBD1 TRBJ1-1 - TRBV29-1
TGTGCCAGCAGCCAAGCTCTGGGTTATTCACCCCTCCACTTT CASSQALGYSPLHF - TRBJ1-6 few TRBV14
TGTGCCATAAGCCCGGGGACCAAAAACATTCAGTACTTC CAISPGTKNIQYF - TRBJ2-4 few TRBV10-3
TGTGCCCTGGGGGCTAGCACGGCAGATACGCAGTATTTT CALGASTADTQYF - TRBJ2-3 many TRBV10-3
TGTGCCAGCAGCTCCCAGGGGGCACAAGCGCAGTATTTT CASSSQGAQAQYF TRBD1 TRBJ2-3 few TRBV7-9
TGCGCCAGCAGCCGAGATCGGACAGGGGTTTACTTATCTGGGGCCAACGTCCTGACTTTC CASSRDRTGVYLSGANVLTF TRBD1 TRBJ2-6 few TRBV4-1
TGTGCCAGCAGCCAAGCCAGGGGCAATGAGCAGTTCTTC CASSQARGNEQFF - TRBJ2-1 few TRBV3-1
TGCGCCAGCAGTAACGCGGGGGGGAATGAGCAGTTCTTC CASSNAGGNEQFF TRBD2 TRBJ2-1 - TRBV10-1
TGCAGCGTTGCCAGGGGCACTGGAAACACCATATATTTT CSVARGTGNTIYF - TRBJ1-3 many TRBV29-1
TGCAGTGCTAGAGTGTTTAAAGAGACCCAGTACTTC CSARVFKETQYF - TRBJ2-5 few TRBV20-1
TGTGCCACCAGCAGAGTCGGAAACACCATATATTTT CATSRVGNTIYF - TRBJ1-3 few TRBV15
TGTGCCAGCAGTTACTCGAGACATAACGATCAGCCCCAGCATTTT CASSYSRHNDQPQHF - TRBJ1-5 - TRBV6-5
TGCGCCAGCAGCCCTTGGACAGGGAGTGCGGATGAGCAGTTCTTC CASSPWTGSADEQFF TRBD1 TRBJ2-1 many TRBV5-1
TGCGCCAGCAGCTCTCCCAGCGGGGGCCCACCCGAGCAGTACTTC CASSSPSGGPPEQYF TRBD2 TRBJ2-7 few TRBV5-1
TGTGCCTGGAGGGCAGCGGGAGACGGGGAGCTGTTTTTT CAWRAAGDGELFF TRBD2 TRBJ2-2 few TRBV30
TGCGCCAGCAAAACCCCAAACGAAGAGACCCAGTACTTC CASKTPNEETQYF - TRBJ2-5 few TRBV5-1
TGTGCCAGCAGTTTCAGGGACTACTTTTACGAGCAGTACTTC CASSFRDYFYEQYF TRBD2 TRBJ2-7 few TRBV12-3/TRBV12-4
TGTGCCAGCAGCGCTGAGGGAAGCAATCCCAATGAGCAGTTCTTC CASSAEGSNPNEQFF - TRBJ2-1 - TRBV9
TGTGCCACCAGCAGAGTGGGGACAGGGGTTATAGGTGGCTACACCTTC CATSRVGTGVIGGYTF TRBD1 TRBJ1-2 few TRBV15
TGTGCCAGCAGTTTCATACAGGGAAATGGCTACACCTTC CASSFIQGNGYTF - TRBJ1-2 many TRBV27
TGTGCCAGCAGAAGCCCCGCCGATGGCTACACCTTC CASRSPADGYTF - TRBJ1-2 - TRBV6-6
TGTGCCGGAAGAATCTATGGCTACACCTTC CAGRIYGYTF - TRBJ1-2 once TRBV21-1
TGCAGTGCGAAGGGGCTGGGACAGCACTATGGCTACACCTTC CSAKGLGQHYGYTF TRBD1 TRBJ1-2 many TRBV20-1
TGTGCCAGCAGTTTGGTGAACACCATATATTTT CASSLVNTIYF - TRBJ1-3 many TRBV12-3/TRBV12-4
TGTGCCAGCAGCTTTTACGGGGGTGCCAATGAGCAGTTCTTC CASSFYGGANEQFF - TRBJ2-1 - TRBV5-6
TGTGCCAGCAGTTTAGCGGCAACCCTCTATGGCTACACCTTC CASSLAATLYGYTF - TRBJ1-2 - TRBV12-3/TRBV12-4
TGTGCCAGCAGGGCCTCGGGGGGCAGCACAGATACGCAGTATTTT CASRASGGSTDTQYF - TRBJ2-3 - TRBV6-1
TGTGCCACCAGCAGACCCGAGGGCGCAACTGGGGCCAACGTCCTGACTTTC CATSRPEGATGANVLTF - TRBJ2-6 once TRBV15
TGTGCCAGCAGCCGCAGGCTAGCGGGATTAGCGGAGACCCAGTACTTC CASSRRLAGLAETQYF TRBD2 TRBJ2-5 - TRBV5-6